The entry that follows covers one T cell receptor beta chain sequence. The repertoire was sequenced with immunoSEQ multiplex PCR; TCRdb's copy has only in-frame clones and lacks some. The sample holds 2,000 or so clones, roughly 89% seen once. This sample stems from a study of tumor T cells in aggressive B-cell lymphoma. The length of the CDR3 is 16 residues. The ends lost 0 bases at V and 6 bases at J; junction bases unmatched: 9. From germline, CDR1 is MNHEY and CDR2 SMNVEV (reference sequence). The sequenced material came from tumor tissue. The receptor was isolated from an adult with diffuse large B cell lymphoma. V usage is TRBV27 and J usage is TRBJ2-3; 7 bases are shared with TRBD2. The CDR3: CASSLSVTSSWDTQYF. The CDR3 bases are TGTGCCAGCAGTTTATCGGTGACTAGCAGTTGGGATACGCAGTATTTT.